Shown below are 15 T cell receptor beta chains from a single sample sequenced in a study of OX40 agonist ivuxolimab in advanced cancers. TCRdb's table, derived via immunoSEQ multiplex PCR, lists solely in-frame clones and lacks some. The sample lists roughly 48,000 clones; around 83% were seen once. The sequences come from CD4+ or CD8+ T cells sorted from blood, collected in a trial of the OX40 agonist ivuxolimab. These TCRs come from an adult with an advanced solid tumor such as melanoma, head and neck, liver or kidney cancer.

This CDR3 reads CASSQGQGFSSGNTIYF. CDR3 nucleotide sequence: TGCGCCAGCAGCCAGGGACAGGGATTTAGTTCTGGAAACACCATATATTTT. The rearrangement uses TRBV5-1 and TRBJ1-3; 9 nucleotides agree with TRBD1. Germline loops: CDR1 SGHRS, CDR2 YFSETQ. The V gene end was trimmed by 4 bases and the J gene end by 1 base; junction bases not matched to a gene: 9. The CDR3 extends over 17 amino acids.

In its sample, this clone was seen a few times. The V gene is TRBV7-8, the J gene TRBJ1-5, with 12 positions matching TRBD1. The V and J ends lost 5 bases and 5 bases, in that order; junction bases with no gene match: 10. The V gene's germline CDR1 is SGHVS and CDR2 FQNEAQ. The CDR3 is 17 residues long. The CDR3 here is CASSTRDRGRGYQPQHF. DNA for the CDR3: TGTGCCAGCAGCACCCGGGACAGGGGGCGAGGATATCAGCCCCAGCATTTT.

This chain connects TRBV5-1 to TRBJ1-2; 7 bases are shared with TRBD1. Germline assignment: CDR1 SGHRS and CDR2 YFSETQ. The length of the CDR3 is 13 residues. Trimming took 2 bases from V and 7 from J; bases not matched to a gene: 5. The CDR3 bases are TGCGCCAGCAGCTTCGACAGGGAACGTGGCTACACCTTC. Translated, it gives CASSFDRERGYTF.

The chain is built from TRBV4-2 and TRBJ2-7, with TRBD2 as a possible D gene (6 bases). Germline V gene lookup returns CDR1 LGHNA and CDR2 YNFKEQ. V lost 1 base and J lost 3, with 13 bases in between. This CDR3 region has 15 residues. CDR3 protein: CASSQAEGQDYEQYF. The DNA of the CDR3 is TGTGCCAGCAGCCAAGCGGAGGGGCAGGACTACGAGCAGTACTTC.

The chain employs TRBV5-4 and TRBJ2-5, with D hard to call. CDR1 is SGHNT and CDR2 is YYREEE in the germline V gene (reference sequence). The V end was cut by 0 bases, the J end by 2 bases, with 8 bases between. The CDR3 is 14 residues long. In DNA, the CDR3 is TGTGCCAGCAGCTTGGGACTGGAACAAGAGACCCAGTACTTC. Residues: CASSLGLEQETQYF.

The chain carries TRBV28 and TRBJ1-1, with D tentatively TRBD1 (5 bases). V lost 3 bases to trimming and J lost 4 bases, with 12 bases between them. From germline, CDR1 is MDHEN and CDR2 SYDVKM. The CDR3 length is 14 residues. The CDR3 sequence is CASSFPGWSTEAFF. For the CDR3, the DNA is TGTGCCAGCAGTTTTCCAGGGTGGAGCACTGAAGCTTTCTTT.

This chain joins TRBV30 and TRBJ2-1; 10 bases map to TRBD2. The CDR3 length is 15 residues. J was trimmed by 1 base and V by 8 bases; bases with no gene match: 8. Germline assignment: CDR1 GTSNPN and CDR2 SVGIG (reference sequence). For the CDR3, the DNA is TGTGCCGGCCGGACTAGCGGTTCTTCCTACAATGAGCAGTTCTTC. Its protein product is CAGRTSGSSYNEQFF.

The chain links TRBV7-9 to TRBJ2-6; 11 bases match TRBD2. The ends lost 5 bases at V and 0 bases at J; junction bases unmatched: 6. CDR1 is SEHNR and CDR2 is FQNEAQ in the germline V gene (reference sequence). The CDR3 spans 18 residues. DNA of the CDR3: TGTGCCAGCAGCCCCTTTAGCGGGAGGGCCTCTGGGGCCAACGTCCTGACTTTC. This sequence encodes CASSPFSGRASGANVLTF.

This chain joins TRBV28 and TRBJ1-1, with D uncertain. Germline CDR1 is MDHEN and CDR2 is SYDVKM. The CDR3 loop spans 14 amino acids. Trimming pared 3 bases from V and 5 bases from J, leaving 13 bases between. The CDR3: CASSLDLLRTEAFF. Here the CDR3 DNA reads TGTGCCAGCAGTTTGGATCTGTTAAGGACTGAAGCTTTCTTT.

This clone has a single count. V usage is TRBV5-1 and J usage is TRBJ2-7, with D possibly being TRBD1 or TRBD2 (5 bases each). The V end was cut by 0 bases, the J end by 2 bases, with 12 bases between. Germline CDR1 SGHRS, CDR2 YFSETQ. The CDR3 totals 15 residues. CDR3 bases: TGCGCCAGCAGCTTGGGAGGGACGGGGACCTACGAGCAGTACTTC. It codes for CASSLGGTGTYEQYF. The entire variable domain, with the rest obtained from reference TRBV5-1 and TRBJ2-7, is as follows: KAGVTQTPRYLIKTRGQQVTLSCSPISGHRSVSWYQQTPGQGLQFLFEYFSETQRNKGNFPGRFSGRQFSNSRSEMNVSTLELGDSALYLCASSLGGTGTYEQYFGPGTRLTVT.

This clone was recorded a few times. The chain employs TRBV19 and TRBJ1-2, with D perhaps matching TRBD1 (6 bases). Trimming stripped 6 bases from V and 4 bases from J, with 12 bases between. This CDR3 has 13 amino acids. Germline CDR1 and CDR2: LNHDA and SQIVND (reference sequence). The CDR3 here is CASSLDRSYGYTF. The CDR3 bases are TGTGCCAGTAGCCTGGACAGAAGCTATGGCTACACCTTC.

This sequence joins TRBV11-2 and TRBJ2-1, with TRBD2 identical over 9 bases. V lost 3 bases, J lost 7 bases, and 4 bases stayed unmatched. CDR1 SGHAT and CDR2 FQNNGV come from the germline V gene. The CDR3 runs 14 residues. This CDR3 is CASSLREGRNEQFF. The CDR3 DNA is TGTGCCAGCAGCTTGCGGGAGGGCCGAAATGAGCAGTTCTTC.

This clone has a handful of counts. This sequence joins TRBV5-1 and TRBJ2-3, with D possibly TRBD1 on 5 matching bases. This CDR3 is built from 13 residues. CDR1 is SGHRS, CDR2 YFSETQ, per germline. Trimming cost V 3 bases and J 0 bases, with 5 bases left between them. CDR3 amino acids: CASSWTSTDTQYF. CDR3 nucleotide sequence: TGCGCCAGCAGCTGGACAAGCACAGATACGCAGTATTTT.

This clone appeared once. The CDR3 is CASSPGGLPRQPQHF. CDR3 nucleotides: TGCGCCAGCAGCCCCGGGGGACTCCCAAGGCAGCCCCAGCATTTT. The chain has TRBV5-1 and TRBJ1-5; a weak D match, TRBD1 (5 bases). The CDR3 has 15 residues. Trimming pared 4 bases from V and 7 bases from J, leaving 18 bases between. The V gene's germline CDR1 is SGHRS and CDR2 YFSETQ.

The V and J genes are TRBV30 and TRBJ2-3; a weak D match, TRBD1 (5 bases). The CDR3 totals 16 residues. Per germline, CDR1 GTSNPN and CDR2 SVGIG (reference sequence). The germline V and J ends were trimmed by 2 bases and 1 base, with 16 bases remaining between them. CDR3 sequence reads: CAWSRGNTWGTDTQYF. The CDR3, as DNA: TGTGCCTGGAGTAGGGGAAATACCTGGGGCACAGATACGCAGTATTTT.